The present TCR beta chain was sequenced within a study of post-analysis software for immune sequencing data. Details on this clonotype: As yet, its antigen is unknown.

From germline, CDR1 is LNHNV and CDR2 YYDKDF (reference sequence). The CDR3 loop spans 17 amino acids. Unique molecular identifiers featured in each of the TCR beta cDNA libraries. Around 500,000 cDNA molecules were obtained from around 1 to 10 million T cells. TCRdb itself ran the PCR reads through MiXCR, one entry per CDR3 protein. The sample has hundreds of thousands of distinct CDR3 sequences, roughly 50% seen once; the top ten hold approximately 4.2%. Study-level findings and limits: Same-batch samples co-clustered strongly by F measure. Comparison of patients with controls showed five TRBV segments more frequent in patients, TRBV5-6, TRBV5-1 and TRBV20-1 among them.

Sequencing was done on a sample of blood. The TCR sequence derives from a girl aged 10 to 17 with multiple sclerosis. The rearrangement uses TRBV15 and TRBJ2-5; TRBD1 might be the D (6 bases). The DNA matches TRBJ2-4 better at its end, which makes the J call doubtful. The DNA for the CDR3 is TGTGCCACCAGCAGGCGCCAGGGGACCTTGACCTTAAACATTCAGTACTTC. It translates to CATSRRQGTLTLNIQYF.